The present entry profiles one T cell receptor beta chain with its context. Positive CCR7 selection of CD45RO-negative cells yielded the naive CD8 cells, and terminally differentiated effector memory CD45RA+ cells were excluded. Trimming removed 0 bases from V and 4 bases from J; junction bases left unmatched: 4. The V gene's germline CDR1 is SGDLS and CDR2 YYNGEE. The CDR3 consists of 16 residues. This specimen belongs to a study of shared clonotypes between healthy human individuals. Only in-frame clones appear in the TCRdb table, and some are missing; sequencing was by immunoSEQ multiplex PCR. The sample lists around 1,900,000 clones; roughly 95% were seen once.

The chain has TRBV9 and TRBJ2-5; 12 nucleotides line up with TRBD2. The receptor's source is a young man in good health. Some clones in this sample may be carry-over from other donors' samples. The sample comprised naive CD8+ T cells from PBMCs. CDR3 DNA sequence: TGTGCCAGCAGCGTAGGATCTAGCGGGAGGGCAGAGACCCAGTACTTC. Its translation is CASSVGSSGRAETQYF.